This entry features one T cell receptor (beta chain) sequence. Assay used: immunoSEQ multiplex PCR; TCRdb lists only in-frame clones, some missing. The sample holds over 200,000 clones, about nine tenths seen once. These data belong to a study of blood T cell repertoires in COVID-19. Study-level information: Donors in the United States, Italy and Spain gave samples during acute or convalescent COVID-19.

The length of the CDR3 is 14 residues. Germline V gene lookup returns CDR1 MDHEN and CDR2 SYDVKM. V was clipped by 6 bases and J by 4 bases, with 12 bases between them. The sample was peripheral blood. The receptor was derived from a man in his thirties or forties with COVID-19, enrolled during active disease. The chain links TRBV28 to TRBJ1-4, with a possible D match to TRBD1 (6 bases). DNA for the CDR3: TGTGCCAGCAGGAATGGACAGTTTAATGAAAAACTGTTTTTT. Translation gives CASRNGQFNEKLFF.